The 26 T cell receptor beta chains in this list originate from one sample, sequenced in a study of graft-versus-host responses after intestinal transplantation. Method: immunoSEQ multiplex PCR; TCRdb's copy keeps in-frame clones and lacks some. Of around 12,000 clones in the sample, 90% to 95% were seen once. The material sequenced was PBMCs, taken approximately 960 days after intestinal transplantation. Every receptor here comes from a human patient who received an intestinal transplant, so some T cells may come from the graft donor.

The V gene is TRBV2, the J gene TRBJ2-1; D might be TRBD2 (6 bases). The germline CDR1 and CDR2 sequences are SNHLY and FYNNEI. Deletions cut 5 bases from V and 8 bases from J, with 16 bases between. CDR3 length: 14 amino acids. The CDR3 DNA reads TGTGCCAGCAGTAGAGGCGGGACCCCCGATGAGCAGTTCTTC. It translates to CASSRGGTPDEQFF.

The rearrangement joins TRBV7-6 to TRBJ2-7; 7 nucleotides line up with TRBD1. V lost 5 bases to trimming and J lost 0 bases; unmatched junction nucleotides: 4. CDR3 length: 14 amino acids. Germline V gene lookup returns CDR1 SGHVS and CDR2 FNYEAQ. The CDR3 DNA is TGTGCCAGCAGCCTTCGGGACAGCTCCTACGAGCAGTACTTC. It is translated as CASSLRDSSYEQYF. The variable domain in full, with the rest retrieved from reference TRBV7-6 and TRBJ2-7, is GAGVSQSPRYKVTKRGQDVALRCDPISGHVSLYWYRQALGQGPEFLTYFNYEAQQDKSGLPNDRFSAERPEGSISTLTIQRTEQRDSAMYRCASSLRDSSYEQYFGPGTRLTVT.

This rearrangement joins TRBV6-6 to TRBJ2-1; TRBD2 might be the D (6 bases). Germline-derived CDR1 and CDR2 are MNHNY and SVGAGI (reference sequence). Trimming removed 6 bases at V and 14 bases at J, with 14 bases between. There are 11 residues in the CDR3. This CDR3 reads CASREGLGEFF. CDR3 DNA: TGTGCCAGCAGGGAGGGGCTCGGTGAGTTCTTC.

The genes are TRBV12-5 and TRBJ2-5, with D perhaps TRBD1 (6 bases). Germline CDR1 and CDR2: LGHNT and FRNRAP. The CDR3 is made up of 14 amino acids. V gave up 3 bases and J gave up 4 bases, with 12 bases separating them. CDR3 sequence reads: CASGFGTLGETQYF. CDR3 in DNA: TGTGCTAGTGGTTTTGGGACACTGGGAGAGACCCAGTACTTC. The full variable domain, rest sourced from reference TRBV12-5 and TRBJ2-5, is DARVTQTPRHKVTEMGQEVTMRCQPILGHNTVFWYRQTMMQGLELLAYFRNRAPLDDSGMPKDRFSAEMPDATLATLKIQPSEPRDSAVYFCASGFGTLGETQYFGPGTRLLVL.

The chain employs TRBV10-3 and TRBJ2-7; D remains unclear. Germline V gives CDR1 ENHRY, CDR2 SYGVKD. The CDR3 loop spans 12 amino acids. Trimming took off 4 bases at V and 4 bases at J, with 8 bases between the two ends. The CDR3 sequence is CAISGPSYEQYF. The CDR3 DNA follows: TGTGCCATCAGTGGGCCATCTTACGAGCAGTACTTC.

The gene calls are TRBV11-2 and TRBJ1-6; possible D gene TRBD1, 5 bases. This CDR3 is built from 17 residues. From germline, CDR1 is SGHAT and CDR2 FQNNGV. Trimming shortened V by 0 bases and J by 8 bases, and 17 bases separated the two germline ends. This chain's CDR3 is CASSLDVGLRRDSPLHF. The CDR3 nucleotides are TGTGCCAGCAGCTTAGATGTGGGGCTACGCCGGGATTCACCCCTCCACTTT.

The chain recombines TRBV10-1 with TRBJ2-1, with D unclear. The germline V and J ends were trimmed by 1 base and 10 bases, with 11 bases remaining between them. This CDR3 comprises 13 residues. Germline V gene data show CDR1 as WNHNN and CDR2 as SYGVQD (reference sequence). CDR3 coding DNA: TGCGCCAGCAGTGAGTATCCCTCTGGGGAGCAGTTCTTC. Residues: CASSEYPSGEQFF.

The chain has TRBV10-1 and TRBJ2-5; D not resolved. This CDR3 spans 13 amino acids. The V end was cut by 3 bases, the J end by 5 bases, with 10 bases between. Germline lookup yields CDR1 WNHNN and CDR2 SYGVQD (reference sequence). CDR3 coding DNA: TGCGCCAGCAGTGACTTAACTGGGGAGACCCAGTACTTC. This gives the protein CASSDLTGETQYF.

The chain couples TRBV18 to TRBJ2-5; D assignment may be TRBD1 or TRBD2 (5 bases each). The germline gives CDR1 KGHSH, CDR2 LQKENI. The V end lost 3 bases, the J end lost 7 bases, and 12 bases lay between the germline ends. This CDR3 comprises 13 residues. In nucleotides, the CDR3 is TGTGCCAGCTCACCTGGCAGGGACGGGACCCAGTACTTC. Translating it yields CASSPGRDGTQYF.

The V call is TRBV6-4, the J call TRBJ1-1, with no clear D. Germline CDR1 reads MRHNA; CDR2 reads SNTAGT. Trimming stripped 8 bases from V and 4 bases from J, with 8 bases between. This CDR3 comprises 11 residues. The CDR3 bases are TGTGCCAGCGGCAGAGGCACTGAAGCTTTCTTT. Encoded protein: CASGRGTEAFF.

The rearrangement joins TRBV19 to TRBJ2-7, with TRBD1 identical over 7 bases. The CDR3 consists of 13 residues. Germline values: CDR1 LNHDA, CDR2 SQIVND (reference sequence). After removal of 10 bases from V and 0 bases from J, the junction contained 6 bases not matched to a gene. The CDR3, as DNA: TGTGCCACCCAGGGGGACAACTCCTACGAGCAGTACTTC. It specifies CATQGDNSYEQYF.

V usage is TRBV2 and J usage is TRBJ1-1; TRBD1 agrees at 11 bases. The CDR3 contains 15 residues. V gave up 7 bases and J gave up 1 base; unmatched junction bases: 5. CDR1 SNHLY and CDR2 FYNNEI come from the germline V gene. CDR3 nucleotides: TGTGCCAGCATGGGACAGGGGGGGCCGAACACTGAAGCTTTCTTT. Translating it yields CASMGQGGPNTEAFF. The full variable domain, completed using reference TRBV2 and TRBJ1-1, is EPEVTQTPSHQVTQMGQEVILRCVPISNHLYFYWYRQILGQKVEFLVSFYNNEISEKSEIFDDQFSVERPDGSNFTLKIRSTKLEDSAMYFCASMGQGGPNTEAFFGQGTRLTVV.

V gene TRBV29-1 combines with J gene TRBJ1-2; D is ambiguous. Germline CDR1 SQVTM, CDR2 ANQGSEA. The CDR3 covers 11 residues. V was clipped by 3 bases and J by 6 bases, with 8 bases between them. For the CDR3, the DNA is TGCAGCGTTGAGAGTAGCGATGGCTACACCTTC. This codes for CSVESSDGYTF.

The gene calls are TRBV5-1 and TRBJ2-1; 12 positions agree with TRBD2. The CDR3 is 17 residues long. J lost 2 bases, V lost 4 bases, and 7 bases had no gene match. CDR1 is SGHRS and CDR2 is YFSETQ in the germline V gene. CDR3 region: CASSAGLAGWTYNEQFF. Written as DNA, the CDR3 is TGCGCCAGCAGCGCCGGACTAGCGGGGTGGACCTACAATGAGCAGTTCTTC.

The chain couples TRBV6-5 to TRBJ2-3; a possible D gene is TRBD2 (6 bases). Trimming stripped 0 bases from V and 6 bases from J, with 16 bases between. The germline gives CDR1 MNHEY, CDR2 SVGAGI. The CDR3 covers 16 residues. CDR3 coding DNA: TGTGCCAGCAGTTACTCGTTGTTAGCTCGGGAGGATACGCAGTATTTT. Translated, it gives CASSYSLLAREDTQYF.

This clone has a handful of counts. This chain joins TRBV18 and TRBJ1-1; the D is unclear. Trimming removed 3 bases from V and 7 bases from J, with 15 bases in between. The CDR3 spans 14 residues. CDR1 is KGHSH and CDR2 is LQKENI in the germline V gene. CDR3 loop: CASSPTEGRGEAFF. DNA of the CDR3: TGTGCCAGCTCACCCACGGAGGGCAGAGGTGAAGCTTTCTTT.

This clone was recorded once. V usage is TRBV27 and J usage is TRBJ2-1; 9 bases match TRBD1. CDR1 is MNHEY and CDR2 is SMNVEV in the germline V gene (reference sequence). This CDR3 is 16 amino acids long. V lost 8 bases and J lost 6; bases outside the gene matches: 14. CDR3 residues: CASPGTGPLTTNEQFF. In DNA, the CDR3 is TGTGCCAGCCCTGGGACAGGGCCCCTTACTACCAATGAGCAGTTCTTC.

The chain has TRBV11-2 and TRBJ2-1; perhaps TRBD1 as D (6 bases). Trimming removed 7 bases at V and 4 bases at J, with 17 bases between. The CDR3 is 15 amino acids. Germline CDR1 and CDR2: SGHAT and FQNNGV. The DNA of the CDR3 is TGTGCCAGCACCCCCAGCAGGGGCCCGTACAATGAGCAGTTCTTC. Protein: CASTPSRGPYNEQFF.

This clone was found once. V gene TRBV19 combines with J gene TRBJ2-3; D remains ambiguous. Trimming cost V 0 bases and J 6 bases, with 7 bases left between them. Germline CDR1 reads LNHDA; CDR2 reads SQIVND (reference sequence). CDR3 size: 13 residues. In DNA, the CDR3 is TGTGCCAGTAGTATAGAACGGGCCGATACGCAGTATTTT. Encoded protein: CASSIERADTQYF.

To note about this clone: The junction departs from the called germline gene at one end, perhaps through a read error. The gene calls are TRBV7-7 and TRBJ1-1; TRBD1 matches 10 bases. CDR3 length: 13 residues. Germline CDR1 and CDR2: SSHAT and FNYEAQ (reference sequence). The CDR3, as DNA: TGTGCTAGCAGCCCACCGGGACAGGGGATCGCTTTCTTT. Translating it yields CASSPPGQGIAFF.

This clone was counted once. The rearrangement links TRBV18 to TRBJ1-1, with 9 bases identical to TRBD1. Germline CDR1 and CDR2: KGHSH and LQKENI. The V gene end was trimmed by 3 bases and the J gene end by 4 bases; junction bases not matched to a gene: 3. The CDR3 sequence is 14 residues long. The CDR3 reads CASSPGTGTTEAFF. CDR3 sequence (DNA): TGTGCCAGCTCACCGGGGACAGGGACCACTGAAGCTTTCTTT.

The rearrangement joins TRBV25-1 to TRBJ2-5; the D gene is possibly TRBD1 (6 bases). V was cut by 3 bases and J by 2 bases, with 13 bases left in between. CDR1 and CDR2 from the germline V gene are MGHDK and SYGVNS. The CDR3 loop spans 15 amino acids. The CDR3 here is CASSDPGQFQETQYF. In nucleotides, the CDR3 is TGTGCCAGCAGTGACCCCGGACAGTTTCAAGAGACCCAGTACTTC.

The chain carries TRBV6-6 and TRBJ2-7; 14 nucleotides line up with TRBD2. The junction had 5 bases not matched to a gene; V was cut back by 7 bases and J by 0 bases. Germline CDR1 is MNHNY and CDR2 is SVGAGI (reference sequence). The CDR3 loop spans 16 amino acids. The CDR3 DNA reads TGTGCCAGCACCAGACTAGCGGGGGGGAGCTCCTACGAGCAGTACTTC. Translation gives CASTRLAGGSSYEQYF.

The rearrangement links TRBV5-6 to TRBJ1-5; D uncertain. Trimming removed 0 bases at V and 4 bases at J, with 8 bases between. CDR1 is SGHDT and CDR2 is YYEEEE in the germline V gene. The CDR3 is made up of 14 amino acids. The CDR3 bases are TGTGCCAGCAGCTTGGGGCAGGCTAATCAGCCCCAGCATTTT. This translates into CASSLGQANQPQHF. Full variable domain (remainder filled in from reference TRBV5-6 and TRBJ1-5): DAGVTQSPTHLIKTRGQQVTLRCSPKSGHDTVSWYQQALGQGPQFIFQYYEEEERQRGNFPDRFSGHQFPNYSSELNVNALLLGDSALYLCASSLGQANQPQHFGDGTRLSIL.

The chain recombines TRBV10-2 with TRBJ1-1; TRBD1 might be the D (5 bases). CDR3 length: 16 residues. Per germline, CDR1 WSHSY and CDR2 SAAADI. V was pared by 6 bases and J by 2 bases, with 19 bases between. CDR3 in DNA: TGCGCCAGCAGCGGAGGTAAAGGGACGGTCAACACTGAAGCTTTCTTT. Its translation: CASSGGKGTVNTEAFF.

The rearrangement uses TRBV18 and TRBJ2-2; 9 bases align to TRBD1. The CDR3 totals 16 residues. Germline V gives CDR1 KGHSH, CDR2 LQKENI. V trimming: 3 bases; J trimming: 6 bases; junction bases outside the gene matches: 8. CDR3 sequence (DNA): TGTGCCAGCTCACCCCCGGGACAGGGAGGATCCGGGGAGCTGTTTTTT. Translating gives CASSPPGQGGSGELFF.